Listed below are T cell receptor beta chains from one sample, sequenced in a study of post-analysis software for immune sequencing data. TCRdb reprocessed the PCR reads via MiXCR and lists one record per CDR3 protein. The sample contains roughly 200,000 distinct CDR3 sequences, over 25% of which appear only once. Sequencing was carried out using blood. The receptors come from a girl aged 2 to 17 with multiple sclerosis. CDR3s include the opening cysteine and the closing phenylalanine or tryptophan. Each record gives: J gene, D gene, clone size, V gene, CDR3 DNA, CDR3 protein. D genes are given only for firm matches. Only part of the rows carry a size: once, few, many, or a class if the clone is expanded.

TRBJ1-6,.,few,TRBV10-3,TGTGCCTCGAGGGGGACGGCAGATTCACCCCTCCACTTT,CASRGTADSPLHF
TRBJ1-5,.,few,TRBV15,TGTGCCACCAGCAGAGAGGGTACAGCGAATCAGCCCCAGCATTTT,CATSREGTANQPQHF
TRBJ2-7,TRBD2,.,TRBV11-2,TGTGCCAGCAGCCCTACAACGGGGCGGGAGGTCTACGAGCAGTACTTC,CASSPTTGREVYEQYF
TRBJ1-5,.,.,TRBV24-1,TGTGCCACCAGTGATCCGGGGGACGGGAATCAGCCCCAGCATTTT,CATSDPGDGNQPQHF
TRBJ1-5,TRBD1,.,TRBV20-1,TGCAGTGCTAGGAGGGGACAGGGAGATCAGCCCCAGCATTTT,CSARRGQGDQPQHF
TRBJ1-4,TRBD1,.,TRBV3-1,TGTGCCAGCAGCCAACAGACAGGGGGTAGGGAAAAACTGTTTTTT,CASSQQTGGREKLFF
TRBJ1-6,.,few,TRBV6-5,TGTGCCAGCAGCTTAACAGGTCCGAGCCCTGGATCACCCCTCCACTTT,CASSLTGPSPGSPLHF
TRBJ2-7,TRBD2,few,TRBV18,TGTGCCAGCTCACCCGGACTAGCGGGAGTCGGGGAGCAGTACTTC,CASSPGLAGVGEQYF
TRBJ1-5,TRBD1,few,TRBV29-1,TGCAGCGTTTCAGGGGGTAGCAATCAGCCCCAGCATTTT,CSVSGGSNQPQHF
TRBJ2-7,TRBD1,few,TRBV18,TGTGCCAGCTCAGAGACAGGGGACGAGCAGTACTTC,CASSETGDEQYF
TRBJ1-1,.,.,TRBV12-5,TGTGCTAGTGGAGGCGGGGACACCTGGAACACTGAAGCTTTCTTT,CASGGGDTWNTEAFF
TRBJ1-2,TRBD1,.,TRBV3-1,TGTGTCAGCAGCCAGTCCCGGACAGGGGTCTATGGCTACACCTTC,CVSSQSRTGVYGYTF
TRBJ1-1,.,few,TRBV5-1,TGCGCCAGCAGCTTGGGGGGGAGGACCGACACTGAAGCTTTCTTT,CASSLGGRTDTEAFF
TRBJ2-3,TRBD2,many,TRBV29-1,TGCAGCGTTAGACTAGCTACAGATACGCAGTATTTT,CSVRLATDTQYF
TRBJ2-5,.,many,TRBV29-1,TGCAGCGTTGAAGTAAGCGAGACCCAGTACTTC,CSVEVSETQYF
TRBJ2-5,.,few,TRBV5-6,TGTGCCAGCAGCGCGACTAGGGGAGAGACCCAGTACTTC,CASSATRGETQYF
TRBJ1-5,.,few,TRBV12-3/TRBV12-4,TGTGCCAGCAGTGAGGACATGGATCAGCCCCAGCATTTT,CASSEDMDQPQHF